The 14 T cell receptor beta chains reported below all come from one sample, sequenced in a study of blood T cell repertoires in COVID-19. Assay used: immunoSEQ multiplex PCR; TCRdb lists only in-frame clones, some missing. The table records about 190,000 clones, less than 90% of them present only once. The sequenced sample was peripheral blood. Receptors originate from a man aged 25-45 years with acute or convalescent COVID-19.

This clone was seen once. Here the CDR3 DNA reads TGTGCCAGCAGCTCTGGCGTAGCGGGAGCACAGCCCCAGCATTTT. This gives the protein CASSSGVAGAQPQHF. J is TRBJ1-5 and V is TRBV5-8, with D unresolved. The CDR3 is made up of 15 amino acids. The germline CDR1 and CDR2 sequences are SGHTS and YDEGEE. The V end was cut by 3 bases, the J end by 7 bases, with 17 bases between.

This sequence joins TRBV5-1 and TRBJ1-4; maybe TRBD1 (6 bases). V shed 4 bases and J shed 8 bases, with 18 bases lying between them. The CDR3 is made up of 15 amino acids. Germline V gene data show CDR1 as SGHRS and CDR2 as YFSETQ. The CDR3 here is CASSRYQGREEKLFF. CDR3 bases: TGCGCCAGCAGCCGATATCAGGGGAGGGAGGAAAAACTGTTTTTT.

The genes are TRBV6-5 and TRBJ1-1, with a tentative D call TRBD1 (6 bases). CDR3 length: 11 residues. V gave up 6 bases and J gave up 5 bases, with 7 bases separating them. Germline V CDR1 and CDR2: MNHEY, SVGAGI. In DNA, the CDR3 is TGTGCCAGCAGCAGGGGTACTGAAGCTTTCTTT. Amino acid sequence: CASSRGTEAFF.

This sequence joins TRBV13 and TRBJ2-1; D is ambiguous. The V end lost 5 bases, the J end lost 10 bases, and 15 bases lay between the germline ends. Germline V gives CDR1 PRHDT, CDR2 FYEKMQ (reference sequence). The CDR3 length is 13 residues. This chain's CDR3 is CASSPTSDREQFF. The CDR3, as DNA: TGTGCCAGCAGCCCGACCAGCGACCGGGAGCAGTTCTTC.

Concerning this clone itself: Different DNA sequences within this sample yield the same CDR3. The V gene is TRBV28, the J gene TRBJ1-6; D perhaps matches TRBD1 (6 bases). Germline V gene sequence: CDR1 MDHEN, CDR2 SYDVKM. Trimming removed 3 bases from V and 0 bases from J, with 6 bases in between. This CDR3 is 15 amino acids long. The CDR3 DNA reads TGTGCCAGCAGTTTGGACAGCTCCTATAATTCACCCCTCCACTTT. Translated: CASSLDSSYNSPLHF.

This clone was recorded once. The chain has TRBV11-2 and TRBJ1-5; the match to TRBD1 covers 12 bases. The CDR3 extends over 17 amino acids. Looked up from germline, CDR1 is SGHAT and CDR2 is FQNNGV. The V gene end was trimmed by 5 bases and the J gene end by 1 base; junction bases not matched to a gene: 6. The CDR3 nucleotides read TGTGCCAGCAGCCCCGGGACAGGGGGCGAAAGCAATCAGCCCCAGCATTTT. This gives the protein CASSPGTGGESNQPQHF.

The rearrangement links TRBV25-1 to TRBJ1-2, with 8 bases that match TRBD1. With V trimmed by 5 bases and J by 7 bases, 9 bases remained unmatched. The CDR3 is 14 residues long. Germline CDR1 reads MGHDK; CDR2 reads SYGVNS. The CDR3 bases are TGTGCCAGCAGTACGAGTGGACAGGGAGGTGGCTACACCTTC. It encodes CASSTSGQGGGYTF.

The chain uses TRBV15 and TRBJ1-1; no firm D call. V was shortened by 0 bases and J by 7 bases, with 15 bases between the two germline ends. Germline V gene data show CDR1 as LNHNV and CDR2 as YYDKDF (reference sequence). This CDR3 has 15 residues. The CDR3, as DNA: TGTGCCACCAGCAGAGATCGGACTCCGGGGAGTGAAGCTTTCTTT. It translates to CATSRDRTPGSEAFF.

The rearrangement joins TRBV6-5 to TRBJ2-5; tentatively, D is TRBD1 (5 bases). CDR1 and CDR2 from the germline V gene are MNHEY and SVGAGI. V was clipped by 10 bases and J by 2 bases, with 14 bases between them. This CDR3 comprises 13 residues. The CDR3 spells CATTQGAQETQYF. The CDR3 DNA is TGTGCCACCACCCAAGGGGCTCAAGAGACCCAGTACTTC.

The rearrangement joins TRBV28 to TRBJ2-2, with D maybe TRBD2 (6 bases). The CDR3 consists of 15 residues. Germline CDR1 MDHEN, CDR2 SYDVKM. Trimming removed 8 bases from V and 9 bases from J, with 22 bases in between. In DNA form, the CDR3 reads TGTGCCAGCGCAGAGACCTTGGAGGGCATCCGGGAGCTGTTTTTT. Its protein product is CASAETLEGIRELFF.

The CDR3 sequence is CSASGQSRRNEQFF. The CDR3 coding sequence is TGCAGTGCTAGTGGGCAATCGAGGCGCAATGAGCAGTTCTTC. This chain uses TRBV20-1 with TRBJ2-1; unclear D gene. V was trimmed by 3 bases and J by 6 bases, leaving 15 bases between them. The CDR3 has 14 amino acids. Germline V CDR1 and CDR2: DFQATT, SNEGSKA (reference sequence).

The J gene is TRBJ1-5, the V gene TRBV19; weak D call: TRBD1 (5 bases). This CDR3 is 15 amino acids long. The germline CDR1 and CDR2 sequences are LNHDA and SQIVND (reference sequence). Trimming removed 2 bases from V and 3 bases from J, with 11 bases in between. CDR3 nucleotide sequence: TGTGCCAGTAGTATATTACAGGCGCTCAATCAGCCCCAGCATTTT. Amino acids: CASSILQALNQPQHF.

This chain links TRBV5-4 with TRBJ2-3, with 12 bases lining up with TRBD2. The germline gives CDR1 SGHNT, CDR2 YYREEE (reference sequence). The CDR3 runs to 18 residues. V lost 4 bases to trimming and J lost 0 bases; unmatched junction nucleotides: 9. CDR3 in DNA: TGTGCCAGCAGCGCCGGGACTAGCGGGCCCCCTAGCACAGATACGCAGTATTTT. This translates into CASSAGTSGPPSTDTQYF.

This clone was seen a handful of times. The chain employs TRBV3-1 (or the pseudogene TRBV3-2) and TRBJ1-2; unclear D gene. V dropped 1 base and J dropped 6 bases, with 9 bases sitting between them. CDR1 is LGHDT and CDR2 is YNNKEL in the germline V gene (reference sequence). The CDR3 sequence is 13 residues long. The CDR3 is CASSQVSGDGYTF. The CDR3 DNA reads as TGTGCCAGCAGCCAAGTATCCGGGGATGGCTACACCTTC.